The text below deals with one T cell receptor (beta chain). Its antigen is undetermined. This specimen belongs to a study of cytomegalovirus exposure and HLA in healthy donors. For the study at large: Out of approximately 170 million T cells, an earlier analysis found 117 million unique TCR beta sequences in total. The study placed 80% to 85% of its approximately 400 genotyped donors in the Caucasian-associated ancestry cluster. Overall study findings and caveats: Around 160 TCR beta chains were listed as cytomegalovirus-associated.

V lost 4 bases and J lost 2; bases outside the gene matches: 1. The CDR3 is made up of 13 amino acids. Germline CDR1 reads SGHDT; CDR2 reads YYEEEE. This PCR relied on a set of 60 Vbeta primers and 13 Jbeta primers. Generated by immunoSEQ multiplex PCR, the TCRdb table keeps only in-frame clones and is missing some. The profile shows around 85,000 clones, 80% of them singletons. Sequenced input: PBMCs. The TCR comes from a man in his fifties in good health and CMV-seropositive. This sequence joins TRBV5-6 and TRBJ2-7; 9 bases match TRBD1. The CDR3 loop reads CASSRDRAYEQYF. CDR3 DNA: TGTGCCAGCAGCCGGGACAGGGCCTACGAGCAGTACTTC.